The rows below give T cell receptor beta chains drawn from one sample of a study of CD4 T cells in relation to SARS-CoV-2 and coronaviruses. Using immunoSEQ multiplex PCR, the repertoire was profiled, and TCRdb retains in-frame clones only, with some absent. The repertoire holds roughly 68,000 clones, with roughly 93% as singletons. Material: naive CD4+ T cells from PBMCs. The receptors were gathered from a human donor in good health. Each CDR3 is given with its conserved first and last residue. D genes are given only for firm matches. The size field is filled for only some rows; it gives once, few, many or a size class.

abundance,d_gene,j_gene,v_gene,CDR3nt,CDR3aa
.,.,TRBJ1-1,TRBV5-1,TGCGCCAGCAGCTTGGAACAGGCGCTCACTGAAGCTTTCTTT,CASSLEQALTEAFF
.,.,TRBJ1-2,TRBV18,TGTGCCAGCTCACCAATCAGGGATGGCTACACCTTC,CASSPIRDGYTF
.,TRBD1,TRBJ2-1,TRBV4-1,TGCGCCAGCAGCCAGCCGGGACAGGGGCTCCATAGGTTCTTC,CASSQPGQGLHRFF
.,.,TRBJ2-5,TRBV5-1,TGCGCCAGCAGCGCCGGTGCGTGGCAAGAGACCCAGTACTTC,CASSAGAWQETQYF
.,TRBD2,TRBJ2-1,TRBV2,TGTGCCAGCAGTCTTAGCGGGAGCCACAATGAGCAGTTCTTC,CASSLSGSHNEQFF
.,.,TRBJ1-5,TRBV4-1,TGCGCCAGCAGCCAAGATGAGGTGATCGGCAATCAGCCCCAGCATTTT,CASSQDEVIGNQPQHF
.,.,TRBJ2-1,TRBV4-2,TGTGCCAGCAGCCAAGATCCACCCCTCGGTGAGCAGTTCTTC,CASSQDPPLGEQFF
.,TRBD1,TRBJ2-5,TRBV19,TGTGCCAGTAGTATCAGGGGTGCAGGGGGGACCCAGTACTTC,CASSIRGAGGTQYF
.,.,TRBJ1-1,TRBV5-1,TGCGCCAGCAGCTCATTACAGGGCCTGAACACTGAAGCTTTCTTT,CASSSLQGLNTEAFF
.,.,TRBJ1-5,TRBV7-2,TGTGCCAGCAGCTTTGCCGGGACCAATCAGCCCCAGCATTTT,CASSFAGTNQPQHF
once,.,TRBJ1-6,TRBV5-4,TGTGCCAGCAGCTTCGCTACATCCCGGTCTGCCCCCCTCCACTTT,CASSFATSRSAPLHF
.,TRBD2,TRBJ2-5,TRBV7-2,TGTGCCAGCAGAAGAACTAGCGGGGGGGCTGGAGAGACCCAGTACTTC,CASRRTSGGAGETQYF
.,.,TRBJ1-5,TRBV6-6,TGTGCCAGCAGTTACGGCAATCAGCCCCAGCATTTT,CASSYGNQPQHF
.,.,TRBJ2-7,TRBV11-2,TGTGCCAGCAGCTTAGGGGACCGCTACGAGCAGTACTTC,CASSLGDRYEQYF
.,.,TRBJ2-5,TRBV3-1/TRBV3-2,TGTGCCAGCAGCCTTAGCGAGCAAGAGACCCAGTACTTC,CASSLSEQETQYF
.,.,TRBJ2-1,TRBV5-1,TGCGCCAGCAGCTTGGCCGCTCTGAGCTCCTACAATGAGCAGTTCTTC,CASSLAALSSYNEQFF
.,.,TRBJ1-1,TRBV5-1,TGCGCCAGCAGCTCCACAGGGAACACTGAAGCTTTCTTT,CASSSTGNTEAFF
.,.,TRBJ1-6,TRBV7-2,TGTGCCAGCAGTACTACGGGGGGATACTATAATTCACCCCTCCACTTT,CASSTTGGYYNSPLHF
.,TRBD1,TRBJ1-1,TRBV7-3,TGTGCCAGCAGCTCAGACAGGGGGAACACTGAAGCTTTCTTT,CASSSDRGNTEAFF
.,TRBD1,TRBJ2-3,TRBV5-1,TGCGCCAGTCTACGACAGGGGGTTAGCACAGATACGCAGTATTTT,CASLRQGVSTDTQYF
.,.,TRBJ1-1,TRBV28,TGTGCCAGCAGACCCCGGGAGGGGGTTGGTGAAGCTTTCTTT,CASRPREGVGEAFF
.,.,TRBJ2-3,TRBV11-3,TGTGCCAGCAGACCTACAGGCACAGATACGCAGTATTTT,CASRPTGTDTQYF
.,.,TRBJ2-7,TRBV19,TGTGCCAGTACCGGGATTGGACCCTACGAGCAGTACTTC,CASTGIGPYEQYF
.,.,TRBJ2-7,TRBV28,TGTGCCAGCAGTATCCCATCCGCCTACGAGCAGTACTTC,CASSIPSAYEQYF
.,.,TRBJ1-1,TRBV19,TGTGCCAGTACCGCAAGGCAGGTGAACACTGAAGCTTTCTTT,CASTARQVNTEAFF
.,.,TRBJ1-1,TRBV5-1,TGCGCCAGCAGCTTGACGACAGGGAACACTGAAGCTTTCTTT,CASSLTTGNTEAFF
.,.,TRBJ1-2,TRBV2,TGTGCCAGCAGTCCAGCGGGTAGCTATGGCTACACCTTC,CASSPAGSYGYTF
.,TRBD1,TRBJ1-2,TRBV6-5,TGTGCCAGCAAACAGGGGCGCGTCGGCTACACCTTC,CASKQGRVGYTF
.,.,TRBJ1-5,TRBV11-2,TGTGCCAGCAGCTTAGATGTCGGTTGGAATCAGCCCCAGCATTTT,CASSLDVGWNQPQHF
.,TRBD1,TRBJ1-6,TRBV7-9,TGTGCCAGCAGCTTAGTGGGACAGACGAATTCACCCCTCCACTTT,CASSLVGQTNSPLHF
.,TRBD1,TRBJ1-2,TRBV10-3,TGTGCCATCAGAGGGACAGGGGCTAACTATGGCTACACCTTC,CAIRGTGANYGYTF
once,.,TRBJ1-3,TRBV12-3/TRBV12-4,TGTGCCAGCAGTTTTTCCGTGTACACCATATATTTT,CASSFSVYTIYF
.,.,TRBJ2-7,TRBV7-2,TGTGCCAGCAGCTTAAGGCAGTCCTACGAGCAGTACTTC,CASSLRQSYEQYF
.,TRBD2,TRBJ2-5,TRBV11-2,TGTGCCAGCAGCCCCCGGGGGGGGGCCCAAGAGACCCAGTACTTC,CASSPRGGAQETQYF
.,.,TRBJ2-1,TRBV3-1/TRBV3-2,TGTGCCAGCAGCCAAGTTAAGGATACGCGTCAGTTCTTC,CASSQVKDTRQFF
.,.,TRBJ2-7,TRBV5-1,TGCGCCAGCAGCTGGGGGCCCCAAGGCGGGAGAAACAACTACGAGCAGTACTTC,CASSWGPQGGRNNYEQYF
.,.,TRBJ2-3,TRBV7-3,TGTGCCAGCAGCTTACACCCAGATACGCAGTATTTT,CASSLHPDTQYF
.,.,TRBJ1-4,TRBV6-5,TGTGCCAGCGGGGAGGGGTTGGATGAAAAACTGTTTTTT,CASGEGLDEKLFF
once,.,TRBJ2-3,TRBV24-1,TGTGCCACCAGTTCAGTCACAGATACGCAGTATTTT,CATSSVTDTQYF
.,.,TRBJ2-7,TRBV5-1,TGCGCCAGCAGCTTGACGGGGGCGGGTAGTGAGCAGTACTTC,CASSLTGAGSEQYF
.,TRBD1,TRBJ1-6,TRBV10-3,TGTGCCATCAGTCATCAGGACAGGGGGGAGTCACCCCTCCACTTT,CAISHQDRGESPLHF
.,.,TRBJ2-7,TRBV9,TGTGCCAGCAGCGGGGGGGATGGGACAGTAAACGAGCAGTACTTC,CASSGGDGTVNEQYF
.,TRBD1,TRBJ1-2,TRBV18,TGTGCCAGCTCACCCTCTCCGGGACAGGCGGCTGGCTACACCTTC,CASSPSPGQAAGYTF
.,.,TRBJ1-1,TRBV18,TGTGCCAGCTCACCAGGGCTAAACACTGAAGCTTTCTTT,CASSPGLNTEAFF
.,.,TRBJ1-4,TRBV7-2,TGTGCCAGCAGCTTCAGCGGAACTAATGAAAAACTGTTTTTT,CASSFSGTNEKLFF
.,TRBD1,TRBJ1-1,TRBV5-1,TGCGCCAGCAGCTTGGCAGGACAGGGGGCCTCTGAAGCTTTCTTT,CASSLAGQGASEAFF
.,.,TRBJ1-5,TRBV12-3/TRBV12-4,TGTGCCAGCAGCATGGGCGGGAATCAGCCCCAGCATTTT,CASSMGGNQPQHF
.,TRBD2,TRBJ2-5,TRBV12-3/TRBV12-4,TGTGCCAGCAGTTCGATGGGGACTATACGAAACTTC,CASSSMGTIRNF
.,TRBD2,TRBJ2-1,TRBV9,TGTGCCAGCAGCGTAGCTCCGGGAGGCCGTAATGAGCAGTTCTTC,CASSVAPGGRNEQFF
few,.,TRBJ1-5,TRBV2,TGTGCCAGCAGTGTCGGGACGGTTCATCAGCCCCAGCATTTT,CASSVGTVHQPQHF
.,.,TRBJ1-2,TRBV5-1,TGCGCCAGCAGCTTGGAAGGGACTTCGGGCTACACCTTC,CASSLEGTSGYTF
.,.,TRBJ2-3,TRBV10-3,TGTGCCATCAGTTCCGGGACAAGCACAGATACGCAGTATTTT,CAISSGTSTDTQYF
.,TRBD2,TRBJ2-3,TRBV28,TGTGCCAGCAGTTTATTGACTAGCTATCGCACAGATACGCAGTATTTT,CASSLLTSYRTDTQYF